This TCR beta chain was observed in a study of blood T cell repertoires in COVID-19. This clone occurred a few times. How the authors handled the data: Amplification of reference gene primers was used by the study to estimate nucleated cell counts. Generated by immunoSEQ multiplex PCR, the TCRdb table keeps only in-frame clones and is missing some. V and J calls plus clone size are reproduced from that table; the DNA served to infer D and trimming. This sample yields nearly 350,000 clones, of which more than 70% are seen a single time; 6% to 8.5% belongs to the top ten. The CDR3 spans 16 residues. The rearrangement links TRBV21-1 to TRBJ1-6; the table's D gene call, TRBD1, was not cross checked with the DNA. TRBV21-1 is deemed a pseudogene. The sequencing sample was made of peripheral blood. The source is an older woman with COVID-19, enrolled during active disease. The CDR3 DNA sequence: TGTGCCAGCAGCAGCTCAGGGGGGACCTATAATTCACCCCTCCACTTT. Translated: CASSSSGGTYNSPLHF.